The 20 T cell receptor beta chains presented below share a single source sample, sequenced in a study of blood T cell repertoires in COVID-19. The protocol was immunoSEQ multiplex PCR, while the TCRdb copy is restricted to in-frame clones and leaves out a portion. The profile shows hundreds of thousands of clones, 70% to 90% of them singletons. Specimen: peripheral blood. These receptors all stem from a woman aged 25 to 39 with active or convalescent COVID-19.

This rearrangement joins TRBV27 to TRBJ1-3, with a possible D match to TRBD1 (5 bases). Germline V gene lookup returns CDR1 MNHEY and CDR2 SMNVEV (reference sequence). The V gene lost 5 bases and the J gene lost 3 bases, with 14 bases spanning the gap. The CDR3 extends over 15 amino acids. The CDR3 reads CASSRRQGSGNTIYF. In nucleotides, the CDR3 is TGTGCCAGCAGTAGGCGGCAGGGAAGTGGAAACACCATATATTTT.

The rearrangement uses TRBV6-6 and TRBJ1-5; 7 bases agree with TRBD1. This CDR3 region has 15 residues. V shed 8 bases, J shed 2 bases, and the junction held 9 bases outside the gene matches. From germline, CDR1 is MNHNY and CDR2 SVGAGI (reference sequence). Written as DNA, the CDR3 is TGTGCCAGCCGCGAAAACAGGGGAGGCAATCAGCCCCAGCATTTT. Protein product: CASRENRGGNQPQHF.

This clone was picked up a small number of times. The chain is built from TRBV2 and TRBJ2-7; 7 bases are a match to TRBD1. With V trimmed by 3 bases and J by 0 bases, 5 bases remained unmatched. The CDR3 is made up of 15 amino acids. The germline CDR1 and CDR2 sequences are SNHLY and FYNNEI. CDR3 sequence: CASSEDRISSYEQYF. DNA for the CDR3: TGTGCCAGCAGTGAGGACAGGATCTCCTCCTACGAGCAGTACTTC.

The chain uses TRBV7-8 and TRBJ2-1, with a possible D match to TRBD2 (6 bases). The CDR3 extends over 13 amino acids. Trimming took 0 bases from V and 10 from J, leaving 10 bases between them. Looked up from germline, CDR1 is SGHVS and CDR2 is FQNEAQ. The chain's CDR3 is CASSLAGRTEQFF. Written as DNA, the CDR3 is TGTGCCAGCAGCTTAGCGGGGAGGACAGAGCAGTTCTTC.

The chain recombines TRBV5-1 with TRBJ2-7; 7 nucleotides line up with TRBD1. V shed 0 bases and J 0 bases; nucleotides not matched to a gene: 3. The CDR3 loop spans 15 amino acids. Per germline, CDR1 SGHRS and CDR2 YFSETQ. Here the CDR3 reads CASSLGQGISYEQYF. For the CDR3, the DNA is TGCGCCAGCAGCTTGGGACAGGGAATCTCCTACGAGCAGTACTTC.

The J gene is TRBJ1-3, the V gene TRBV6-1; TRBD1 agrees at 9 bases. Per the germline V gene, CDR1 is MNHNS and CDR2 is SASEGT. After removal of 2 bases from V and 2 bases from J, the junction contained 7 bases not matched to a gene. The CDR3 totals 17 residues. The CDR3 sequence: CASSESLWTGAGNTIYF. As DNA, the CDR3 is TGTGCCAGCAGTGAAAGTTTATGGACAGGGGCTGGAAACACCATATATTTT.

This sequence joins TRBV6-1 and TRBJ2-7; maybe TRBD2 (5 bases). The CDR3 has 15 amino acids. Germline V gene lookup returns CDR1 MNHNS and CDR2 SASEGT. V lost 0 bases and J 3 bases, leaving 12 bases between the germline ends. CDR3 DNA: TGTGCCAGCAGTGAAGCTAGGGCAGGACTCTACGAGCAGTACTTC. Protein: CASSEARAGLYEQYF.

DNA of the CDR3: TGCGCCAGCAGCCACCCAGACCGTTGGGGGGAGGTAGATACGCAGTATTTT. Protein: CASSHPDRWGEVDTQYF. The chain carries TRBV4-1 and TRBJ2-3; D might be TRBD2 (6 bases). The germline V and J ends were trimmed by 3 bases and 5 bases, with 21 bases remaining between them. Germline lookup yields CDR1 MGHRA and CDR2 YSYEKL. CDR3 length: 17 residues.

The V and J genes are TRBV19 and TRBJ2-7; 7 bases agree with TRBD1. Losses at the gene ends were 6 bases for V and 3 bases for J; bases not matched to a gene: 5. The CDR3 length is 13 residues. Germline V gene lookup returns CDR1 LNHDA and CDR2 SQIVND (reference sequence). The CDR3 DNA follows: TGTGCCAGTAGAAAAACAGGGGACTACGAGCAGTACTTC. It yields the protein CASRKTGDYEQYF.

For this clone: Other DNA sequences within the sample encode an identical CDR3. This CDR3 reads CASSRGQGDQPQHF. CDR3 DNA sequence: TGTGCCAGTAGCAGGGGACAGGGCGATCAGCCCCAGCATTTT. This chain uses TRBV19 with TRBJ1-5, with TRBD1 identical over 9 bases. CDR1 LNHDA and CDR2 SQIVND come from the germline V gene (reference sequence). The ends lost 6 bases at V and 5 bases at J; junction bases unmatched: 5. The CDR3 has 14 residues.

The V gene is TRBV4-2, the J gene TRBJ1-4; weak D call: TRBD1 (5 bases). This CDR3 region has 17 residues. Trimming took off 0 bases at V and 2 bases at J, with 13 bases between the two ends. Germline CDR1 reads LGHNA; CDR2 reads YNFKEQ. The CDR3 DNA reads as TGTGCCAGCAGCCAAGAGGGGGGTGGGCCTACTAATGAAAAACTGTTTTTT. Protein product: CASSQEGGGPTNEKLFF.

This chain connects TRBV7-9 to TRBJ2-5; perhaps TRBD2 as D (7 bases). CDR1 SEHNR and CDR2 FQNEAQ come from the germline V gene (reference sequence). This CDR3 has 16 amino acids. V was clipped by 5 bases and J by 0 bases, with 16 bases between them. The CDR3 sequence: CASSPRAGAYQETQYF. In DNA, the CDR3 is TGTGCCAGCAGCCCTCGTGCGGGGGCGTACCAAGAGACCCAGTACTTC.

The CDR3 DNA reads TGTGCCAGCAGCCAAGATCAGTCTAACTATGGCTACACCTTC. It encodes CASSQDQSNYGYTF. The rearrangement joins TRBV3-1 (or the pseudogene TRBV3-2) to TRBJ1-2; D not resolved. The V and J ends lost 0 bases and 0 bases respectively, with 5 bases between them. Per germline, CDR1 LGHDT and CDR2 YNNKEL (reference sequence). The CDR3 spans 14 residues.

As DNA, the CDR3 is TGTGCCAGTACCACCGGGACAGGGGACTACGAGCAGTACTTC. It codes for CASTTGTGDYEQYF. V usage is TRBV10-3 and J usage is TRBJ2-7, with 10 bases aligning to TRBD1. V lost 10 bases, J lost 3 bases, and 9 bases stayed unmatched. CDR3 length: 14 amino acids. The germline V gene has CDR1 ENHRY and CDR2 SYGVKD.

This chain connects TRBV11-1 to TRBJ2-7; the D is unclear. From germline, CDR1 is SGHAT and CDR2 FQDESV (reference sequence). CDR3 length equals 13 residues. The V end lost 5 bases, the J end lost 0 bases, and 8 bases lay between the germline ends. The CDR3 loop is CASSPSSSYEQYF. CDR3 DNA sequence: TGTGCCAGCAGCCCCTCGAGCTCCTACGAGCAGTACTTC.

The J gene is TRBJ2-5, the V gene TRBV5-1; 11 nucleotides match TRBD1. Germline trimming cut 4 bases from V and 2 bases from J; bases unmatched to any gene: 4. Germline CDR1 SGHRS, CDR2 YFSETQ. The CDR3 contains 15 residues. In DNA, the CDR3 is TGCGCCAGCAGCAACGGGGACAGGGGGCAAGAGACCCAGTACTTC. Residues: CASSNGDRGQETQYF.

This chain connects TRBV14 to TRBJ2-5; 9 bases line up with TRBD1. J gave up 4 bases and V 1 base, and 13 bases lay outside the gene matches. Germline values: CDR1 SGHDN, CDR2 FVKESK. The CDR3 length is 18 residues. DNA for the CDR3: TGTGCCAGCAGCCAAGCGGAGGGGAACAGGGGGCGCCTAGAGACCCAGTACTTC. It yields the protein CASSQAEGNRGRLETQYF.

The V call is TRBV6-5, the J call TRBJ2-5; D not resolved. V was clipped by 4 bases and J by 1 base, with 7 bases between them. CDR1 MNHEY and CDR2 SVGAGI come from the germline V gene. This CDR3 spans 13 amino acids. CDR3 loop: CASSSPGQETQYF. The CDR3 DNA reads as TGTGCCAGCAGTTCCCCGGGCCAAGAGACCCAGTACTTC.

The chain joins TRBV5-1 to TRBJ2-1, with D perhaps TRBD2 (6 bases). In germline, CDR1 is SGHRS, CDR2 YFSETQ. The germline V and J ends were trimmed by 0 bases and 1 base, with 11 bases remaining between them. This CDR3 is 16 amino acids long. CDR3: CASSLAPGTSYNEQFF. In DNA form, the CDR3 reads TGCGCCAGCAGCTTGGCCCCCGGGACTTCCTACAATGAGCAGTTCTTC.

CDR3 DNA sequence: TGTGCCAGCAGTGAAGTCGGGAGTGGGACCCAGTACTTC. Translation: CASSEVGSGTQYF. The rearrangement joins TRBV25-1 to TRBJ2-5; D might be TRBD2 (6 bases). Trimming left V 2 bases short and J 7 bases short, with 11 bases between. The CDR3 has 13 residues. Germline CDR1 is MGHDK and CDR2 is SYGVNS. Combining the CDR3 with reference TRBV25-1 and TRBJ2-5 gives the whole variable domain EADIYQTPRYLVIGTGKKITLECSQTMGHDKMYWYQQDPGMELHLIHYSYGVNSTEKGDLSSESTVSRIRTEHFPLTLESARPSHTSQYLCASSEVGSGTQYFGPGTRLLVL.